Presented here are 11 T cell receptor beta chains from one specimen sequenced in a study of blood T cell repertoires in COVID-19. The data were produced by immunoSEQ multiplex PCR, yet TCRdb's version contains in-frame clones alone and is incomplete. The sample yields about 210,000 clones, 84% seen once. Sequenced material: peripheral blood. The receptors come from a woman aged 80 or over with COVID-19, enrolled during active disease.

The chain carries TRBV28 and TRBJ1-1; TRBD1 might be the D (5 bases). V was trimmed by 5 bases and J by 2 bases, leaving 15 bases between them. CDR1 and CDR2 from the germline V gene are MDHEN and SYDVKM. The CDR3 runs to 15 residues. CDR3 DNA: TGTGCCAGCAGTCTCCGGGACGGACTAAACACTGAAGCTTTCTTT. Encoded protein: CASSLRDGLNTEAFF. Based on the CDR3 plus reference TRBV28 and TRBJ1-1, the full variable domain is DVKVTQSSRYLVKRTGEKVFLECVQDMDHENMFWYRQDPGLGLRLIYFSYDVKMKEKGDIPEGYSVSREKKERFSLILESASTNQTSMYLCASSLRDGLNTEAFFGQGTRLTVV.

This clone was seen a single time. The chain links TRBV19 to TRBJ1-2; tentative D call: TRBD1 (5 bases). The V gene's germline CDR1 is LNHDA and CDR2 SQIVND (reference sequence). V lost 6 bases and J lost 4, with 9 bases in between. The CDR3 loop spans 12 amino acids. CDR3 in DNA: TGTGCCAGTAGACAGGATCTCTATGGCTACACCTTC. This gives the protein CASRQDLYGYTF.

This clone appeared a single time. V usage is TRBV20-1 and J usage is TRBJ1-1; 9 nucleotides align to TRBD1. V shed 3 bases and J 4 bases; nucleotides not matched to a gene: 6. The CDR3 loop spans 14 amino acids. Germline lookup yields CDR1 DFQATT and CDR2 SNEGSKA (reference sequence). CDR3 amino acids: CSASAQGAGTEAFF. CDR3 bases: TGCAGTGCTAGTGCACAGGGGGCGGGCACTGAAGCTTTCTTT.

The rearrangement links TRBV7-2 to TRBJ1-6, with D unclear. The CDR3 runs to 14 residues. The germline V gene encodes CDR1 SGHTA and CDR2 FQGNSA. V shed 5 bases and J shed 11 bases, with 16 bases lying between them. CDR3 sequence: CASSPQTVIAPLHF. The CDR3 DNA sequence: TGTGCCAGCAGCCCACAGACGGTGATTGCACCCCTCCACTTT.

The genes are TRBV3-1 (or the pseudogene TRBV3-2) and TRBJ2-1; the D is unclear. Trimming pared 3 bases from V and 8 bases from J, leaving 8 bases between. Germline lookup yields CDR1 LGHDT and CDR2 YNNKEL (reference sequence). This CDR3 contains 12 residues. The CDR3 DNA reads as TGTGCCAGCAGCCAGCTAGGAGATGAGCAGTTCTTC. Its protein product is CASSQLGDEQFF.

This chain uses TRBV2 with TRBJ2-2; TRBD2 is a possible D gene (6 bases). Germline V gene lookup returns CDR1 SNHLY and CDR2 FYNNEI. V lost 3 bases to trimming and J lost 5 bases, with 10 bases between them. The CDR3 has 14 amino acids. The CDR3 coding sequence is TGTGCCAGCAGTGAGCGGGGTAGGACCGGGGAGCTGTTTTTT. Protein sequence: CASSERGRTGELFF.

The chain joins TRBV11-3 to TRBJ1-1, with TRBD1 identical over 9 bases. Germline loops: CDR1 SGHNT, CDR2 YENEEA. The J segment lost 3 bases and the V segment lost 5 bases, leaving 10 bases of the junction unmatched. The CDR3 sequence is 16 residues long. The CDR3, as DNA: TGTGCCAGCAGCAGGGGACAGGGAAGTGGTGACACTGAAGCTTTCTTT. Translated, it gives CASSRGQGSGDTEAFF.

The chain has TRBV20-1 and TRBJ2-2, with 7 positions matching TRBD1. This CDR3 spans 14 amino acids. After removal of 3 bases from V and 5 bases from J, the junction contained 6 bases not matched to a gene. Germline-derived CDR1 and CDR2 are DFQATT and SNEGSKA (reference sequence). The CDR3 region has the DNA TGCAGTGCTAGTGACAGGGCAGGTACCGGGGAGCTGTTTTTT. This encodes CSASDRAGTGELFF.

J is TRBJ2-5 and V is TRBV10-3, with a possible D match to TRBD1 (6 bases). This CDR3 is built from 13 residues. The germline CDR1 and CDR2 sequences are ENHRY and SYGVKD. V lost 6 bases to trimming and J lost 2 bases, with 10 bases between them. CDR3 region: CAIRDSSQETQYF. The CDR3 DNA reads as TGTGCCATCAGGGACAGCTCTCAAGAGACCCAGTACTTC.

This rearrangement joins TRBV12-3 or TRBV12-4 to TRBJ1-1; D unresolved. This CDR3 contains 11 residues. V was pared by 7 bases and J by 2 bases, with 5 bases between. CDR3 residues: CASTLNTEAFF. CDR3 nucleotides: TGTGCCAGCACCCTTAACACTGAAGCTTTCTTT.

This rearrangement joins TRBV7-6 to TRBJ1-3; tentatively, D is TRBD1 (6 bases). The germline gives CDR1 SGHVS, CDR2 FNYEAQ. Trimming cost V 1 base and J 4 bases, with 11 bases left between them. The CDR3 has 15 residues. The DNA for the CDR3 is TGTGCCAGCAGCTTAGGGCAGGGGCCAGGAAACACCATATATTTT. Translation gives CASSLGQGPGNTIYF.